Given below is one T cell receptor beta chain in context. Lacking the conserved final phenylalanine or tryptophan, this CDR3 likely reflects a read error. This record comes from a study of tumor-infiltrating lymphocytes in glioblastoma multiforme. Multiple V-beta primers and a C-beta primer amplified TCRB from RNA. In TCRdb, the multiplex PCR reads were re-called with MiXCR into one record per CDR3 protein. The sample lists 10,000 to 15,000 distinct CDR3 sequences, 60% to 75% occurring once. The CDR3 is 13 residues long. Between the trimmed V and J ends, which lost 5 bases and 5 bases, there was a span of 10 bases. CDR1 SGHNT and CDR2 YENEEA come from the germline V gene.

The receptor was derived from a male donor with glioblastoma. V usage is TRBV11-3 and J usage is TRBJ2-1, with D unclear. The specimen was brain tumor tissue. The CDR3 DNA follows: TGTGCCAGCAGCCACGGTGCGAACAATGAGCAGTTCTTA. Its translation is CASSHGANNEQFL.